This T cell receptor (beta chain) is drawn from a study of shared clonotypes between healthy human individuals. Libraries were prepared by immunoSEQ multiplex PCR; TCRdb keeps only in-frame clonotypes and omits some of them. The sample contains roughly 2,000,000 clones, about 95% of which appear only once. Cells designated naive CD8 were CD45RO-negative and were positively selected for CCR7, with terminally differentiated effector memory CD45RA+ cells excluded. Every donor, a Caucasian adult, lived in Nashville, Tennessee. This clonotype originated in a man younger than 35 in good health. Sequences were obtained from naive CD8+ T cells sorted from blood.

The CDR3 region has the DNA TGTGCCAGCGAGCGGGGAACTACCTATGGCTACACCTTC. This codes for CASERGTTYGYTF. The chain links TRBV2 to TRBJ1-2; unclear D gene. The CDR3 is 13 residues long. The germline CDR1 and CDR2 sequences are SNHLY and FYNNEI. Trimming removed 8 bases from V and 4 bases from J, with 14 bases in between.